These T cell receptor beta chains were read from a single sample in a study of siplizumab effects on memory and regulatory T cells. Method: immunoSEQ multiplex PCR; TCRdb's copy keeps in-frame clones and lacks some. The data contain approximately 94,000 clones, more than 95% of them singletons. The material sequenced was naive CD4+ T cells sorted from blood. These receptors all stem from a human donor in good health. CDR3s include the opening cysteine and the closing phenylalanine or tryptophan. The D gene is left open where the match is weak. The listing skips clone size in some rows; elsewhere it reads once, few, many or a size class.

d_gene: TRBD1; abundance: NA; j_gene: TRBJ2-1; v_gene: TRBV2; CDR3aa: CASKLEQGTSYNEQFF; CDR3nt: TGTGCCAGCAAACTCGAACAGGGGACCTCATACAATGAGCAGTTCTTC
d_gene: TRBD2; abundance: NA; j_gene: TRBJ2-7; v_gene: TRBV28; CDR3aa: CASSGPRRGDSYEQYF; CDR3nt: TGTGCCAGCAGCGGTCCCCGGCGGGGGGATTCCTACGAGCAGTACTTC
d_gene: TRBD1; abundance: NA; j_gene: TRBJ2-1; v_gene: TRBV7-3; CDR3aa: CASSSQGAGYNEQFF; CDR3nt: TGTGCCAGCAGCTCACAGGGGGCTGGCTACAATGAGCAGTTCTTC
d_gene: NA; abundance: NA; j_gene: TRBJ2-2; v_gene: TRBV7-3; CDR3aa: CASSLVGGPYHTGELFF; CDR3nt: TGTGCCAGCAGCTTGGTCGGTGGGCCCTACCACACCGGGGAGCTGTTTTTT
d_gene: TRBD2; abundance: NA; j_gene: TRBJ2-3; v_gene: TRBV18; CDR3aa: CASSPLTSGGSTDTQYF; CDR3nt: TGTGCCAGCTCACCACTGACTAGCGGGGGGAGCACAGATACGCAGTATTTT
d_gene: TRBD1; abundance: NA; j_gene: TRBJ2-7; v_gene: TRBV5-1; CDR3aa: CASSLGGTASYEQYF; CDR3nt: TGCGCCAGCAGCTTGGGAGGGACAGCCTCCTACGAGCAGTACTTC
d_gene: TRBD1; abundance: NA; j_gene: TRBJ2-2; v_gene: TRBV7-9; CDR3aa: CASSENPGQGRTGELFF; CDR3nt: TGTGCCAGCAGCGAAAACCCGGGACAGGGTCGGACCGGGGAGCTGTTTTTT
d_gene: TRBD1; abundance: NA; j_gene: TRBJ1-2; v_gene: TRBV5-1; CDR3aa: CASSATGDGYGYTF; CDR3nt: TGCGCCAGCAGCGCAACAGGGGACGGCTATGGCTACACCTTC
d_gene: TRBD1; abundance: NA; j_gene: TRBJ1-5; v_gene: TRBV6-1; CDR3aa: CASSGGGMEPQHF; CDR3nt: TGTGCCAGCAGTGGAGGGGGCATGGAGCCCCAGCATTTT
d_gene: NA; abundance: few; j_gene: TRBJ1-6; v_gene: TRBV7-9; CDR3aa: CASRRDRFPHGHSPLHF; CDR3nt: TGTGCCAGCAGACGAGACAGGTTCCCACATGGGCATTCACCCCTCCACTTT
d_gene: TRBD2; abundance: NA; j_gene: TRBJ2-3; v_gene: TRBV7-6; CDR3aa: CASSFSLAGSTDTQYF; CDR3nt: TGTGCCAGCAGCTTCTCTCTAGCGGGGAGCACAGATACGCAGTATTTT
d_gene: NA; abundance: NA; j_gene: TRBJ2-3; v_gene: TRBV6-5; CDR3aa: CASRRDTLLHTQYF; CDR3nt: TGTGCCAGCAGGCGGGACACCCTCCTACATACGCAGTATTTT
d_gene: NA; abundance: NA; j_gene: TRBJ1-3; v_gene: TRBV6-1; CDR3aa: CAGRTVGGNTIYF; CDR3nt: TGTGCCGGCCGGACAGTGGGCGGAAACACCATATATTTT
d_gene: NA; abundance: NA; j_gene: TRBJ2-3; v_gene: TRBV29-1; CDR3aa: CSANRDPHTQYF; CDR3nt: TGCAGCGCTAACAGGGATCCACATACGCAGTATTTT
d_gene: NA; abundance: few; j_gene: TRBJ1-1; v_gene: TRBV19; CDR3aa: CASSIDTEAFF; CDR3nt: TGTGCCAGTAGTATCGACACTGAAGCTTTCTTT
d_gene: NA; abundance: NA; j_gene: TRBJ2-1; v_gene: TRBV2; CDR3aa: CASRQDGNEQFF; CDR3nt: TGTGCCAGCAGGCAGGATGGAAATGAGCAGTTCTTC
d_gene: NA; abundance: NA; j_gene: TRBJ1-3; v_gene: TRBV9; CDR3aa: CASSVAGTGNTIYF; CDR3nt: TGTGCCAGCAGCGTAGCGGGGACTGGAAACACCATATATTTT
d_gene: TRBD2; abundance: NA; j_gene: TRBJ2-2; v_gene: TRBV7-2; CDR3aa: CASRLYSGGIPGELFF; CDR3nt: TGTGCCAGCAGGCTCTATAGCGGGGGAATCCCCGGGGAGCTGTTTTTT
d_gene: NA; abundance: NA; j_gene: TRBJ1-6; v_gene: TRBV9; CDR3aa: CASSVEGRNNSPLHF; CDR3nt: TGTGCCAGCAGCGTTGAGGGAAGGAATAATTCACCCCTCCACTTT
d_gene: NA; abundance: once; j_gene: TRBJ1-2; v_gene: TRBV5-1; CDR3aa: CASSFPQGGGYTF; CDR3nt: TGCGCCAGCAGTTTCCCACAGGGAGGTGGCTACACCTTC
d_gene: NA; abundance: once; j_gene: TRBJ1-3; v_gene: TRBV6-5; CDR3aa: CASRREAGNTIYF; CDR3nt: TGTGCCAGCCGTCGTGAAGCTGGAAACACCATATATTTT
d_gene: TRBD2; abundance: NA; j_gene: TRBJ2-7; v_gene: TRBV9; CDR3aa: CASSAQRGGSPYEQYF; CDR3nt: TGTGCCAGCAGCGCCCAACGGGGGGGGAGCCCCTACGAGCAGTACTTC